Following are 27 T cell receptor beta chains from one sample sequenced in a study of blood T cells in healthy people across ages. Next came a second PCR, run for about 6 to 12 cycles, which used a sample-barcoded 5' primer along with a J-beta primer mix. TCRdb ran MiXCR on the 5' RACE reads and lists one entry per CDR3 protein. The sample contains 1.5 million to 2 million distinct CDR3 sequences, 40% to 55% of which appear only once. The sample was blood. These receptor sequences come from a woman between 35 and 50 years old in good health.

A remark on this clonotype: The junction departs from the called germline gene at one end, perhaps through a read error. V and J are TRBV12-3 or TRBV12-4 and TRBJ2-1; tentatively, D is TRBD2 (5 bases). The J call may be mistaken, given a closer DNA end match to TRBJ2-7. The CDR3 extends over 15 amino acids. CDR3 nucleotide sequence: TGCGCCAGCAGCTTCGGTGGGAGCTCCTACAATGAGCAGTACTTC. Translating it yields CASSFGGSSYNEQYF.

This chain connects TRBV9 to TRBJ2-7, with a tentative D call TRBD2 (5 bases). V was cut by 0 bases and J by 3 bases, with 13 bases left in between. The germline gives CDR1 SGDLS, CDR2 YYNGEE. The CDR3 runs to 15 residues. The CDR3 is CASSVGESGVYEQYF. The CDR3 nucleotides are TGTGCCAGCAGCGTAGGGGAGTCAGGAGTCTACGAGCAGTACTTC.

The genes are TRBV29-1 and TRBJ2-3; D gene ambiguous. The ends were cut back, 3 bases at V and 0 bases at J, with 7 bases in the middle. The length of the CDR3 is 13 residues. From germline, CDR1 is SQVTM and CDR2 ANQGSEA. Here the CDR3 DNA reads TGCAGCGTTGACGGTCCGAGCACAGATACGCAGTATTTT. Amino acid sequence: CSVDGPSTDTQYF.

The rearrangement joins TRBV6-1 to TRBJ1-2, with D possibly being TRBD1 (6 bases). CDR1 and CDR2 (germline): MNHNS, SASEGT. The CDR3 sequence is 13 residues long. Deletions cut 5 bases from V and 3 bases from J, with 10 bases between. CDR3 residues: CASSMGADYGYTF. DNA of the CDR3: TGTGCCAGCAGTATGGGGGCGGACTATGGCTACACCTTC.

The rearrangement joins TRBV6-1 to TRBJ1-1; tentatively, D is TRBD1 (5 bases). The V end was cut by 1 base, the J end by 8 bases, with 11 bases between. CDR1 is MNHNS and CDR2 is SASEGT in the germline V gene. The CDR3 runs 13 residues. The CDR3 is CASSEGDGIEAFF. The CDR3 DNA follows: TGTGCCAGCAGTGAAGGGGACGGAATCGAAGCTTTCTTT.

The chain has TRBV6-2 or TRBV6-3 and TRBJ1-1; D is unclear. This CDR3 has 15 residues. Germline V gene lookup returns CDR1 MNHEY and CDR2 SVGEGT. Deletions cut 5 bases from V and 5 bases from J, with 18 bases between. CDR3 loop: CASSRPSVRGTEAFF. The CDR3 DNA follows: TGTGCCAGCAGTCGACCCAGTGTTCGAGGAACTGAAGCTTTCTTT.

This clonotype was detected a few times. The chain is built from TRBV11-2 and TRBJ2-3, with D perhaps given as TRBD1 or TRBD2 (6 bases each). Germline V lookup: CDR1 SGHAT, CDR2 FQNNGV. Trimming shortened V by 5 bases and J by 4 bases, and 16 bases separated the two germline ends. The CDR3 consists of 15 residues. CDR3 DNA: TGTGCCAGCAGCATCGAGGGGGGCGGCGCAGATACGCAGTATTTT. Translation: CASSIEGGGADTQYF.

There are a few counts of this clonotype. The chain employs TRBV7-2 and TRBJ2-3, with 13 nucleotides matching TRBD2. Germline loops: CDR1 SGHTA, CDR2 FQGNSA. V was pared by 0 bases and J by 5 bases, with 2 bases of the junction left unmatched. The CDR3 consists of 16 residues. DNA of the CDR3: TGTGCCAGCAGCTTAGCGACTAGCGGGGGGCAAGATACGCAGTATTTT. As protein: CASSLATSGGQDTQYF.

V is TRBV6-5 and J is TRBJ1-6, with 8 bases matching TRBD1. There are 16 residues in the CDR3. After removal of 2 bases from V and 10 bases from J, the junction contained 10 bases not matched to a gene. Germline CDR1 reads MNHEY; CDR2 reads SVGAGI. CDR3 protein: CASSYMVRDRQSPLHF. CDR3 coding DNA: TGTGCCAGCAGTTACATGGTACGGGACAGGCAGTCACCCCTCCACTTT.

The CDR3 sequence is CASSLDMYGYTF. The CDR3 nucleotides are TGTGCCAGCAGCCTGGACATGTATGGCTACACCTTC. The chain uses TRBV7-8 and TRBJ1-2; maybe TRBD1 (5 bases). The CDR3 runs to 12 residues. Germline loops: CDR1 SGHVS, CDR2 FQNEAQ. V lost 5 bases to trimming and J lost 5 bases, with 9 bases between them.

This clonotype was recorded a few times. The V gene is TRBV20-1, the J gene TRBJ2-7, with no clear D. V was cut by 0 bases and J by 3 bases, with 6 bases left in between. The CDR3 length is 12 residues. CDR1 and CDR2 (germline): DFQATT, SNEGSKA (reference sequence). The CDR3 DNA is TGCAGTGCTAGAGATCGAGACTACGAGCAGTACTTC. Its protein is CSARDRDYEQYF.

This rearrangement joins TRBV11-2 to TRBJ2-5; 8 bases line up with TRBD1. The assigned J gene may be wrong: the sequence end matches TRBJ2-7 better. The V gene's germline CDR1 is SGHAT and CDR2 FQNNGV. The CDR3 has 17 residues. As DNA, the CDR3 is TGTGCCAGCAGCCCACACTTAGGACAGGGAAGCTCCTACGAGCAGTACTTC. Translated: CASSPHLGQGSSYEQYF.

The chain combines TRBV2 with TRBJ2-3, with D maybe TRBD2 (5 bases). Trimming stripped 6 bases from V and 1 base from J, with 20 bases between. CDR1 SNHLY and CDR2 FYNNEI come from the germline V gene. This CDR3 is built from 17 residues. The CDR3 loop reads CASRGYSALRGTDTQYF. CDR3 nucleotide sequence: TGTGCCAGCAGAGGATATAGCGCGTTGAGGGGCACAGATACGCAGTATTTT.

In the case of this clonotype: An end of the junction differs from the germline gene, which may be a read error. V and J are TRBV2 and TRBJ2-7; a possible D gene is TRBD1 (6 bases). CDR1 SNHLY and CDR2 FYNNEI come from the germline V gene. The CDR3 runs 15 residues. The CDR3 region is CAGSDWQGFSHEQYF. In nucleotides, the CDR3 is TGTGCCGGCAGTGACTGGCAGGGGTTTTCCCACGAGCAGTACTTC. Drawing the rest from reference TRBV2 and TRBJ2-7, the complete variable domain is EPEVTQTPSHQVTQMGQEVILRCVPISNHLYFYWYRQILGQKVEFLVSFYNNEISEKSEIFDDQFSVERPDGSNFTLKIRSTKLEDSAMYFCAGSDWQGFSHEQYFGPGTRLTVT.

This clonotype occurred a few times. CDR3 protein: CASSLGREVSYEQYF. The CDR3 DNA follows: TGTGCCAGCAGCTTGGGGCGGGAAGTCTCCTACGAGCAGTACTTC. The rearrangement links TRBV7-2 to TRBJ2-5, with a possible D match to TRBD2 (6 bases). The DNA end is a closer match to TRBJ2-7, so the J assignment may be wrong. Germline V gene sequence: CDR1 SGHTA, CDR2 FQGNSA. The CDR3 sequence is 15 residues long.

This clonotype was found once. The V and J genes are TRBV20-1 and TRBJ1-2, with 9 bases matching TRBD1. With 6 bases clipped from V and 1 base from J, the junction kept 9 bases outside the gene matches. The CDR3 contains 15 residues. Germline CDR1 and CDR2: DFQATT and SNEGSKA (reference sequence). Here the CDR3 DNA reads TGCAGTGCAAACCCCGGGACAGGGCTTAACTATGGCTACACCTTC. Translating gives CSANPGTGLNYGYTF.

This clonotype was seen repeatedly, ten times or more. This chain uses TRBV7-2 with TRBJ2-5; 9 bases fit TRBD2. Germline values: CDR1 SGHTA, CDR2 FQGNSA. This CDR3 has 18 residues. V was clipped by 2 bases and J by 4 bases; unmatched bases: 14. The DNA of the CDR3 is TGTGCCAGCAGCTTATTATCACTAGCGGGCCTTGGACGAGAGACCCAGTACTTC. Its translation: CASSLLSLAGLGRETQYF. Together with reference TRBV7-2 and TRBJ2-5, the CDR3 gives the full variable domain: GAGVSQSPSNKVTEKGKDVELRCDPISGHTALYWYRQSLGQGLEFLIYFQGNSAPDKSGLPSDRFSAERTGGSVSTLTIQRTQQEDSAVYLCASSLLSLAGLGRETQYFGPGTRLLVL.

This clonotype was found a few times. The V and J genes are TRBV12-3 or TRBV12-4 and TRBJ1-1; D unresolved. Trimming took 3 bases from V and 7 from J, leaving 9 bases between them. The CDR3 contains 12 residues. CDR3 DNA sequence: TGTGCCAGCAGTTTTTCGGACGGTGAAGCTTTCTTT. The encoded protein is CASSFSDGEAFF.

In DNA form, the CDR3 reads TGTGCCAGCAGCGCGCATTCTTCCGGGACAGGGTACAATGAGCAGTTCTTC. Its protein is CASSAHSSGTGYNEQFF. The V and J genes are TRBV7-2 and TRBJ2-1, with 9 bases lining up with TRBD1. This CDR3 spans 17 amino acids. The junction had 12 bases not matched to a gene; V was cut back by 5 bases and J by 4 bases. Looked up from germline, CDR1 is SGHTA and CDR2 is FQGNSA.

The chain joins TRBV28 to TRBJ2-1, with D perhaps matching TRBD2 (6 bases). The V gene lost 0 bases and the J gene lost 0 bases, with 15 bases spanning the gap. The germline gives CDR1 MDHEN, CDR2 SYDVKM. The CDR3 spans 18 residues. The CDR3 DNA reads as TGTGCCAGCAGTTTATGGAGTGGGGGGACCGTCTCCTACAATGAGCAGTTCTTC. Residues: CASSLWSGGTVSYNEQFF.

The J gene is TRBJ1-2, the V gene TRBV7-2, with TRBD1 as a possible D gene (6 bases). CDR3 length: 16 residues. Trimming took 5 bases from V and 3 from J, leaving 19 bases between them. Germline V gene sequence: CDR1 SGHTA, CDR2 FQGNSA. CDR3 sequence (DNA): TGTGCCAGCAGCCCTTTTACTAGGGGGGGGGACTATGGCTACACCTTC. Its protein is CASSPFTRGGDYGYTF. The variable domain in full, with the rest retrieved from reference TRBV7-2 and TRBJ1-2, is GAGVSQSPSNKVTEKGKDVELRCDPISGHTALYWYRQSLGQGLEFLIYFQGNSAPDKSGLPSDRFSAERTGGSVSTLTIQRTQQEDSAVYLCASSPFTRGGDYGYTFGSGTRLTVV.

The V gene is TRBV4-1, the J gene TRBJ1-5, with unresolved D. The length of the CDR3 is 13 residues. Looked up from germline, CDR1 is MGHRA and CDR2 is YSYEKL. Trimming removed 1 base from V and 5 bases from J, with 6 bases in between. In DNA form, the CDR3 reads TGCGCCAGCAGCCAAGTGGACGATCAGCCCCAGCATTTT. Translating gives CASSQVDDQPQHF.

This clonotype was found a few times. The V call is TRBV10-3, the J call TRBJ2-1, with D uncertain. Trimming left V 0 bases short and J 5 bases short, with 11 bases between. The CDR3 runs 15 residues. Looked up from germline, CDR1 is ENHRY and CDR2 is SYGVKD. CDR3 nucleotides: TGTGCCATCAGTGAGTCGATGGGCCAGAACAATGAGCAGTTCTTC. As protein: CAISESMGQNNEQFF.

This clonotype showed up just a few times. The chain is built from TRBV20-1 and TRBJ2-3; D is uncertain. Looked up from germline, CDR1 is DFQATT and CDR2 is SNEGSKA (reference sequence). This CDR3 region has 13 residues. Trimming pared 6 bases from V and 4 bases from J, leaving 14 bases between. CDR3 amino acids: CSAIRLNPDTQYF. The CDR3 DNA sequence: TGCAGTGCGATCAGGCTTAACCCAGATACGCAGTATTTT.

This clonotype was detected only a few times. The rearrangement links TRBV6-4 to TRBJ2-1, with 8 bases lining up with TRBD1. The CDR3 has 15 residues. CDR1 and CDR2 (germline): MRHNA, SNTAGT. V trimming: 5 bases; J trimming: 7 bases; junction bases outside the gene matches: 10. The CDR3 sequence is CASSPLGQGRNEQFF. The CDR3 DNA is TGTGCCAGCAGTCCGCTCGGACAGGGTCGTAATGAGCAGTTCTTC.

The V gene is TRBV15, the J gene TRBJ2-1; the match to TRBD2 covers 8 bases. Germline V CDR1 and CDR2: LNHNV, YYDKDF (reference sequence). V was pared by 4 bases and J by 1 base, with 6 bases of the junction left unmatched. The length of the CDR3 is 16 residues. This chain's CDR3 is CATSTVSGASYNEQFF. The DNA for the CDR3 is TGTGCCACCAGCACGGTTAGCGGGGCATCCTACAATGAGCAGTTCTTC.

The chain employs TRBV3-1 and TRBJ2-5; D unclear. Per germline, CDR1 LGHDT and CDR2 YNNKEL (reference sequence). V lost 6 bases and J lost 5, with 13 bases in between. The CDR3 is 13 residues long. CDR3 sequence (DNA): TGTGCCAGCAGGGCGCCGGTGGCGGAGACCCAGTACTTC. The encoded protein is CASRAPVAETQYF.